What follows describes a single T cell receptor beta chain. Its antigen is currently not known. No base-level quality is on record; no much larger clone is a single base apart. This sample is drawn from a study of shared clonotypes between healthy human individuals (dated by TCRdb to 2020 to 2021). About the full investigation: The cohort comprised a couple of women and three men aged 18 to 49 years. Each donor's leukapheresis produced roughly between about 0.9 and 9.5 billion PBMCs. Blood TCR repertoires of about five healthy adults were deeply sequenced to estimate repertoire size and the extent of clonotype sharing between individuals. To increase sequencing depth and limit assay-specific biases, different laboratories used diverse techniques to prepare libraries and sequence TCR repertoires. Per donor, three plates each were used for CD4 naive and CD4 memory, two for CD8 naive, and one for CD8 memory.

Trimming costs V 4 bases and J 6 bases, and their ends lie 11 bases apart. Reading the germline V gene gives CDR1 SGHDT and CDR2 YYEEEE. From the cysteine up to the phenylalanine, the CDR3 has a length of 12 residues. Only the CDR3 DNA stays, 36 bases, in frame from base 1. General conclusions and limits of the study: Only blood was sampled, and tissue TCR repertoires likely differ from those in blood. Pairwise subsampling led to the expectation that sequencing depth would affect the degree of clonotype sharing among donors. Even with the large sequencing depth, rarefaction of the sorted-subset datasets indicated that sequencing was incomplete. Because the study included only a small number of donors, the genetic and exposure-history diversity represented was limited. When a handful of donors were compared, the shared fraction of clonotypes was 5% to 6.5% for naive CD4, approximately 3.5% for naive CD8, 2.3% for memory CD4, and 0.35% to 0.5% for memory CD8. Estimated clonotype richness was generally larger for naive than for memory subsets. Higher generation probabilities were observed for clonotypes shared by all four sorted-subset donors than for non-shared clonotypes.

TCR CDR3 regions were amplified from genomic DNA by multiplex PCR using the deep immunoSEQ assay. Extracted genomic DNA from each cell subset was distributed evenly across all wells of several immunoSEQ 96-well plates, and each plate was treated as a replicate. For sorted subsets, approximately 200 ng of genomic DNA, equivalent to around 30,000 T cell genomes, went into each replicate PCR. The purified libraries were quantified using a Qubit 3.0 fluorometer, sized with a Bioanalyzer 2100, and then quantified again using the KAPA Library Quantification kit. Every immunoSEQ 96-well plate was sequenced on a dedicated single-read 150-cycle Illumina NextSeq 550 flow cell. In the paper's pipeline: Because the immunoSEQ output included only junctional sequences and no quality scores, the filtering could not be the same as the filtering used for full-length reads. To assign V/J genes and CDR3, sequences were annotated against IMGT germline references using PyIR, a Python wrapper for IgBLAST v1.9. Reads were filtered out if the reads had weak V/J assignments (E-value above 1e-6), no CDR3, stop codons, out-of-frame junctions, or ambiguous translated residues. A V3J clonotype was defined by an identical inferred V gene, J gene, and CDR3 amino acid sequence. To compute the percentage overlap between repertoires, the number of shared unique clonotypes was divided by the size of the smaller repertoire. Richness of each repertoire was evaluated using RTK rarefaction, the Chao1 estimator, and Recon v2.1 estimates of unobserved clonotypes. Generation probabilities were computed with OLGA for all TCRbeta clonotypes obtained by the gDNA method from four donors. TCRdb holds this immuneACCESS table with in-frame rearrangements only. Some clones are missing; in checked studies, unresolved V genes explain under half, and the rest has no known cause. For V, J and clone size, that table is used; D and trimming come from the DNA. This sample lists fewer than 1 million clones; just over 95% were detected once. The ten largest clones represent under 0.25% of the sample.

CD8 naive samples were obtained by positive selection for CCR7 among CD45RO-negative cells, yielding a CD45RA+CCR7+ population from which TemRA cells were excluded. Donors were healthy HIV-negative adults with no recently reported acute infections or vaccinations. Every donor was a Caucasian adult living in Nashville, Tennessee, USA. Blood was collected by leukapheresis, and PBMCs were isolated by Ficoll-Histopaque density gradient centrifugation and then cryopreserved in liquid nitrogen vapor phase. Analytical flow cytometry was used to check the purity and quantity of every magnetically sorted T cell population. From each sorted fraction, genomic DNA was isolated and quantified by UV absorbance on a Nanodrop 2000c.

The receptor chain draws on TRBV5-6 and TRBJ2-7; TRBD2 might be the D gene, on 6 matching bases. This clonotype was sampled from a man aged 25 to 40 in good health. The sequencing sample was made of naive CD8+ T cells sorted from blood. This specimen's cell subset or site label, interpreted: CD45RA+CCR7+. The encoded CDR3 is CASSGEVPEQYF. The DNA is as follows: TGTGCCAGCAGCGGGGAGGTTCCCGAGCAGTACTTC.